A single sample gave rise to the 30 T cell receptor beta chains below, sequenced in a study of Ad26.COV2.S vaccination and SARS-CoV-2 variants. Profiled with immunoSEQ multiplex PCR; TCRdb holds only in-frame clones, not every one. Of more than 400,000 clones in the sample, around 93% were seen once. Treatment defined: approximately 18 received Ad26.COV2.S at low or high dose, single or two shots; 5 received placebo; per-sample allocation not given. Samples were taken on day 63 after the first vaccine or placebo injection. Sequencing was performed on peripheral blood, taken in a trial of Ad26.COV2.S vaccine versus placebo. The receptors come from a person aged 18 to 59 who received the Ad26.COV2.S COVID-19 vaccine or a placebo.

The chain is built from TRBV27 and TRBJ2-1; 7 bases map to TRBD2. The germline gives CDR1 MNHEY, CDR2 SMNVEV (reference sequence). Trimming cost V 6 bases and J 4 bases; bases outside gene matches: 9. This CDR3 has 15 amino acids. The CDR3 protein is CASSPTAGHYNEQFF. CDR3 nucleotides: TGTGCCAGCAGCCCGACAGCGGGGCATTACAATGAGCAGTTCTTC.

The chain employs TRBV9 and TRBJ2-1, with D possibly being TRBD1 or TRBD2 (5 bases each). The germline V and J ends were trimmed by 3 bases and 7 bases, with 20 bases remaining between them. The CDR3 spans 16 residues. The germline V gene encodes CDR1 SGDLS and CDR2 YYNGEE. The CDR3 sequence is CASSAPGTTVLNEQFF. The DNA for the CDR3 is TGTGCCAGCAGCGCACCCGGGACCACAGTTCTGAATGAGCAGTTCTTC.

The CDR3 DNA is TGTGCCAGCAGCTTAGGACAGGGGTACGAGCAGTTCTTC. Protein product: CASSLGQGYEQFF. V gene TRBV11-3 combines with J gene TRBJ2-1, with 8 bases aligning to TRBD1. Looked up from germline, CDR1 is SGHNT and CDR2 is YENEEA. CDR3 length: 13 amino acids. J gave up 10 bases and V 1 base, and 3 bases lay outside the gene matches.

This chain uses TRBV30 with TRBJ1-1; the D is unclear. V gave up 1 base and J gave up 3 bases, with 18 bases separating them. Germline CDR1 is GTSNPN and CDR2 is SVGIG (reference sequence). The CDR3 loop spans 16 amino acids. The DNA of the CDR3 is TGTGCCTGGAGTGCCCGCCCAGGAGGAGAGTACACTGAAGCTTTCTTT. The encoded protein is CAWSARPGGEYTEAFF.

The CDR3 DNA is TGTGCCAGCAGCCGGGACAGGGGAACCAAAAACATTCAGTACTTC. Translating gives CASSRDRGTKNIQYF. The J gene is TRBJ2-4, the V gene TRBV6-2 or TRBV6-3; 10 nucleotides agree with TRBD1. The CDR3 length is 15 residues. The junction had 4 bases not matched to a gene; V was cut back by 6 bases and J by 2 bases. The germline V gene encodes CDR1 MNHEY and CDR2 SVGEGT.

This chain links TRBV7-6 with TRBJ2-3; the match to TRBD2 covers 7 bases. Trimming at V came to 4 bases and at J to 2 bases, leaving 6 bases not matched to a gene. Germline V gene data show CDR1 as SGHVS and CDR2 as FNYEAQ. CDR3 length equals 15 residues. CDR3 sequence (DNA): TGTGCCAGCAGCTCTAGGGAGCGGGACACAGATACGCAGTATTTT. The encoded protein is CASSSRERDTDTQYF.

This chain links TRBV19 with TRBJ2-1; possibly TRBD2 for D (5 bases). V lost 1 base and J 1 base, leaving 11 bases between the germline ends. The CDR3 spans 16 residues. Germline CDR1 is LNHDA and CDR2 is SQIVND (reference sequence). Written as DNA, the CDR3 is TGTGCCAGTAGTATAGTGTCTAGCTGGTCCTACAATGAGCAGTTCTTC. It yields the protein CASSIVSSWSYNEQFF.

The V and J genes are TRBV5-5 and TRBJ1-2; TRBD1 matches 8 bases. Germline CDR1 SGHKS, CDR2 YYEKEE (reference sequence). V shed 1 base and J 7 bases; nucleotides not matched to a gene: 18. The CDR3 covers 18 residues. CDR3 region: CASSLRPYPQGGIGGYTF. The CDR3 DNA reads as TGTGCCAGCAGCTTGAGGCCGTACCCACAGGGGGGGATTGGTGGCTACACCTTC. Using reference TRBV5-5 and TRBJ1-2 for the parts outside the CDR3, the full variable domain is DAGVTQSPTHLIKTRGQQVTLRCSPISGHKSVSWYQQVLGQGPQFIFQYYEKEERGRGNFPDRFSARQFPNYSSELNVNALLLGDSALYLCASSLRPYPQGGIGGYTFGSGTRLTVV.

The rearrangement joins TRBV6-2 or TRBV6-3 to TRBJ2-1, with D possibly matching TRBD2 (6 bases). Trimming left V 2 bases short and J 9 bases short, with 8 bases between. This CDR3 has 12 amino acids. Germline V lookup: CDR1 MNHEY, CDR2 SVGEGT. CDR3 in DNA: TGTGCCAGCAGTTACGCGGGGTTTGAGCAGTTCTTC. Protein product: CASSYAGFEQFF.

This clone was observed once. This rearrangement joins TRBV6-5 to TRBJ2-3; perhaps TRBD2 as D (5 bases). Trimming left V 5 bases short and J 0 bases short, with 12 bases between. The CDR3 is made up of 15 amino acids. Per the germline V gene, CDR1 is MNHEY and CDR2 is SVGAGI. CDR3 DNA sequence: TGTGCCAGCAGTCAGAAGAGGGCGAGCACAGATACGCAGTATTTT. This gives the protein CASSQKRASTDTQYF.

The rearrangement uses TRBV13 and TRBJ2-4, with D hard to call. Germline CDR1 reads PRHDT; CDR2 reads FYEKMQ (reference sequence). The CDR3 contains 14 residues. V was trimmed by 1 base and J by 7 bases, leaving 11 bases between them. The CDR3 DNA sequence: TGTGCCAGCAGCTTAGAGAACTCTGGGAACATTCAGTACTTC. This sequence encodes CASSLENSGNIQYF.

This clone is a singleton in its sample. At the DNA level, this CDR3 is encoded by other sequences in the same sample as well. The J gene is TRBJ2-1, the V gene TRBV27; possible D gene TRBD2, 6 bases. V was shortened by 0 bases and J by 0 bases, with 6 bases between the two germline ends. Germline CDR1 reads MNHEY; CDR2 reads SMNVEV (reference sequence). CDR3 length: 15 amino acids. The CDR3 loop reads CASSLSGSSYNEQFF. The CDR3 coding sequence is TGTGCCAGCAGTTTATCCGGGAGCTCCTACAATGAGCAGTTCTTC.

The chain employs TRBV19 and TRBJ2-2; TRBD2 is a possible D gene (6 bases). Deletions cut 6 bases from V and 4 bases from J, with 9 bases between. The CDR3 runs 13 residues. Germline CDR1 and CDR2: LNHDA and SQIVND (reference sequence). The CDR3 DNA sequence: TGTGCCAGTAGCGGAGGGATCACCGGGGAGCTGTTTTTT. This codes for CASSGGITGELFF.

This chain joins TRBV12-3 or TRBV12-4 and TRBJ2-7, with 10 bases that match TRBD1. J gave up 3 bases and V 6 bases, and 2 bases lay outside the gene matches. There are 13 residues in the CDR3. CDR3 loop: CASSWTGGYEQYF. CDR3 sequence (DNA): TGTGCCAGCAGCTGGACAGGGGGCTACGAGCAGTACTTC.

The gene calls are TRBV19 and TRBJ1-1; D uncertain. The V gene lost 10 bases and the J gene lost 0 bases, with 21 bases spanning the gap. The CDR3 totals 16 residues. CDR1 is LNHDA and CDR2 is SQIVND in the germline V gene (reference sequence). The CDR3 DNA reads TGTGCCAAAAGAACGATCTCCGCACTTATGAACACTGAAGCTTTCTTT. Its protein product is CAKRTISALMNTEAFF. The full variable domain, rest sourced from reference TRBV19 and TRBJ1-1, is DGGITQSPKYLFRKEGQNVTLSCEQNLNHDAMYWYRQDPGQGLRLIYYSQIVNDFQKGDIAEGYSVSREKKESFPLTVTSAQKNPTAFYLCAKRTISALMNTEAFFGQGTRLTVV.

The chain uses TRBV3-1 (or the pseudogene TRBV3-2) and TRBJ2-7, with TRBD2 identical over 8 bases. This CDR3 has 16 amino acids. The trim removed 0 bases at V and 0 bases at J, leaving 4 bases unmatched. The germline gives CDR1 LGHDT, CDR2 YNNKEL (reference sequence). DNA of the CDR3: TGTGCCAGCAGCCAAGATCGGGGGGGGTACTCCTACGAGCAGTACTTC. Translation: CASSQDRGGYSYEQYF.

The CDR3 nucleotides are TGTGCCAGCAGCTTGCTTGGACAGAGCTACCAAGAGACCCAGTACTTC. Translation: CASSLLGQSYQETQYF. The chain recombines TRBV5-6 with TRBJ2-5; D possibly corresponds to TRBD1 (6 bases). CDR1 SGHDT and CDR2 YYEEEE come from the germline V gene. The CDR3 totals 16 residues. Trimming stripped 1 base from V and 0 bases from J, with 13 bases between.

This clone came up once. The chain carries TRBV12-5 and TRBJ2-1; D remains ambiguous. Germline V gene lookup returns CDR1 LGHNT and CDR2 FRNRAP. The CDR3 runs 19 residues. Trimming took off 0 bases at V and 0 bases at J, with 18 bases between the two ends. CDR3 residues: CASGLVVQKGSSSYNEQFF. The CDR3 DNA follows: TGTGCTAGTGGTTTGGTAGTACAGAAGGGTTCGAGCTCCTACAATGAGCAGTTCTTC.

This rearrangement joins TRBV11-3 to TRBJ2-1; no reliable D call. The germline V gene encodes CDR1 SGHNT and CDR2 YENEEA. The ends were cut back, 5 bases at V and 5 bases at J, with 13 bases in the middle. The CDR3 length is 14 residues. CDR3 DNA sequence: TGTGCCAGCAGCCAATCAAAATCCCACAATGAGCAGTTCTTC. This encodes CASSQSKSHNEQFF.

The CDR3 DNA follows: TGTGCCAGCAGTGATCTGGGGGGGGTCTATGGCTACACCTTC. It yields the protein CASSDLGGVYGYTF. V and J are TRBV6-1 and TRBJ1-2, with D maybe TRBD1 (5 bases). V lost 3 bases and J lost 4, with 12 bases in between. The CDR3 consists of 14 residues. CDR1 and CDR2 (germline): MNHNS, SASEGT.

A note on this clone: One junction end disagrees with the germline gene, perhaps due to a read error. This chain uses TRBV27 with TRBJ1-1; a possible D gene is TRBD1 (5 bases). The CDR3 consists of 14 residues. CDR1 and CDR2 (germline): MNHEY, SMNVEV (reference sequence). In DNA form, the CDR3 reads TGTGCCAGCAGTTGGCGGGGGGTCAACAGTGAAGCTTTCTTT. As protein: CASSWRGVNSEAFF.

CDR3 in amino acids: CAWTDAGGSKQPQHF. In DNA form, the CDR3 reads TGTGCCTGGACCGACGCGGGGGGGTCTAAACAGCCCCAGCATTTT. The chain uses TRBV30 and TRBJ1-5, with D possibly TRBD1 on 5 matching bases. With 4 bases removed from V and 7 bases from J, the gap between germline ends came to 20 bases. Germline CDR1 and CDR2: GTSNPN and SVGIG (reference sequence). The CDR3 loop spans 15 amino acids.

The CDR3 sequence: CATLKETQYF. In DNA, the CDR3 is TGTGCCACCCTAAAGGAGACCCAGTACTTC. The V call is TRBV28, the J call TRBJ2-5, with D unresolved. Germline-derived CDR1 and CDR2 are MDHEN and SYDVKM. This CDR3 spans 10 amino acids. The V gene lost 10 bases and the J gene lost 5 bases, with 8 bases spanning the gap.

This clone was counted a single time. This chain joins TRBV29-1 and TRBJ2-7, with D possibly matching TRBD2 (6 bases). V was trimmed by 3 bases and J by 7 bases, leaving 13 bases between them. CDR1 is SQVTM, CDR2 ANQGSEA, per germline. This CDR3 region has 12 residues. DNA of the CDR3: TGCAGCGTTGACGCCAGCGCGGGAGAGCAGTACTTC. Its translation is CSVDASAGEQYF.

This clone appeared once. V and J are TRBV29-1 and TRBJ2-5; TRBD1 is a possible D gene (5 bases). There are 13 residues in the CDR3. The V end was cut by 1 base, the J end by 5 bases, with 11 bases between. The germline V gene encodes CDR1 SQVTM and CDR2 ANQGSEA. The CDR3 sequence: CSVEGQGGETQYF. In DNA form, the CDR3 reads TGCAGCGTTGAAGGTCAGGGTGGGGAGACCCAGTACTTC. The variable domain in full, completed from reference TRBV29-1 and TRBJ2-5, reads SAVISQKPSRDICQRGTSLTIQCQVDSQVTMMFWYRQQPGQSLTLIATANQGSEATYESGFVIDKFPISRPNLTFSTLTVSNMSPEDSSIYLCSVEGQGGETQYFGPGTRLLVL.

The chain has TRBV6-2 or TRBV6-3 and TRBJ2-3; possibly TRBD2 for D (7 bases). V dropped 5 bases and J dropped 3 bases, with 12 bases sitting between them. The CDR3 loop spans 14 amino acids. The germline gives CDR1 MNHEY, CDR2 SVGEGT. The DNA for the CDR3 is TGTGCCAGCAGTCCGGCGGGGGCAACAGATACGCAGTATTTT. Protein product: CASSPAGATDTQYF.

The chain employs TRBV4-3 and TRBJ1-6, with a weak D call TRBD1 (5 bases). Germline V lookup: CDR1 LGHNA, CDR2 YSLEER. The CDR3 sequence is 16 residues long. The V end was cut by 0 bases, the J end by 5 bases, with 11 bases between. CDR3 in DNA: TGCGCCAGCAGCCAAGAACCGACGGGACATAATTCACCCCTCCACTTT. It yields the protein CASSQEPTGHNSPLHF.

The chain carries TRBV30 and TRBJ2-1; 7 positions agree with TRBD2. Per the germline V gene, CDR1 is GTSNPN and CDR2 is SVGIG (reference sequence). The CDR3 is made up of 15 amino acids. The V gene end was trimmed by 0 bases and the J gene end by 4 bases; junction bases not matched to a gene: 6. The CDR3 bases are TGTGCCTGGAGTGTTGGAGCGGGGCGTTACAATGAGCAGTTCTTC. Protein: CAWSVGAGRYNEQFF.

The rearrangement uses TRBV27 and TRBJ2-5; D gene ambiguous. Deletions cut 0 bases from V and 2 bases from J, with 4 bases between. This CDR3 spans 13 amino acids. Germline loops: CDR1 MNHEY, CDR2 SMNVEV (reference sequence). The chain's CDR3 is CASSLSEQETQYF. CDR3 bases: TGTGCCAGCAGTTTATCGGAGCAAGAGACCCAGTACTTC.

The chain joins TRBV30 to TRBJ1-1, with D possibly being TRBD1 (5 bases). CDR3 size: 13 residues. The V end was cut by 5 bases, the J end by 1 base, with 11 bases between. In germline, CDR1 is GTSNPN, CDR2 SVGIG (reference sequence). This chain's CDR3 is CAWRPTANTEAFF. CDR3 nucleotide sequence: TGTGCCTGGCGGCCGACAGCGAACACTGAAGCTTTCTTT.